The 23 T cell receptor beta chains given below trace back to one sample, sequenced in a study of blood T cell repertoires in COVID-19. Method: immunoSEQ multiplex PCR; TCRdb's copy keeps in-frame clones and lacks some. In the table there are about 77,000 clones, 75% to 85% of which are singletons. Sequencing was done on a sample of peripheral blood. The receptors shown here come from a woman in her 70s with acute or convalescent COVID-19.

The gene calls are TRBV6-5 and TRBJ1-1; weak D call: TRBD1 (5 bases). The V gene lost 6 bases and the J gene lost 1 base, with 12 bases spanning the gap. This CDR3 has 14 amino acids. CDR1 is MNHEY, CDR2 SVGAGI, per germline. CDR3 region: CASSQGRANTEAFF. The CDR3 nucleotides are TGTGCCAGCAGCCAGGGCAGGGCGAACACTGAAGCTTTCTTT.

The table lists this clone with a count of one. V and J are TRBV10-3 and TRBJ1-1; 9 bases match TRBD1. Losses at the gene ends were 6 bases for V and 2 bases for J; bases not matched to a gene: 7. Germline V gives CDR1 ENHRY, CDR2 SYGVKD. This CDR3 region has 15 residues. The CDR3 DNA reads as TGTGCCATCAGCCGGGACAGGGAGATTAACACTGAAGCTTTCTTT. Translated: CAISRDREINTEAFF.

The sample holds a few counts of this clone. The chain couples TRBV11-2 to TRBJ2-1; the D is unclear. Trimming took off 1 base at V and 6 bases at J, with 10 bases between the two ends. This CDR3 contains 14 residues. Germline V gene lookup returns CDR1 SGHAT and CDR2 FQNNGV. CDR3: CASSLAPPSNEQFF. DNA for the CDR3: TGTGCCAGCAGCTTAGCTCCTCCTAGCAATGAGCAGTTCTTC.

DNA for the CDR3: TGTGCCAGCAGCTTAGATGGGACAGGGTTGGAAGATACGCAGTATTTT. Protein product: CASSLDGTGLEDTQYF. The chain links TRBV7-9 to TRBJ2-3, with 9 bases matching TRBD1. Germline CDR1 and CDR2: SEHNR and FQNEAQ (reference sequence). CDR3 length: 16 residues. V lost 1 base to trimming and J lost 5 bases; unmatched junction nucleotides: 7.

The J gene is TRBJ1-3, the V gene TRBV7-2; 9 nucleotides match TRBD1. CDR1 and CDR2 (germline): SGHTA, FQGNSA. V trimming: 1 base; J trimming: 4 bases; junction bases outside the gene matches: 2. The CDR3 is made up of 15 amino acids. CDR3 DNA sequence: TGTGCCAGCAGCTTAGAAGGACAGGGGGGAAACACCATATATTTT. This gives the protein CASSLEGQGGNTIYF.

This chain uses TRBV7-9 with TRBJ1-2, with D perhaps matching TRBD1 (6 bases). V was pared by 3 bases and J by 8 bases, with 19 bases between. The CDR3 consists of 15 residues. Germline CDR1 SEHNR, CDR2 FQNEAQ (reference sequence). This CDR3 reads CASSLGALYVRGYTF. The CDR3 nucleotides are TGTGCCAGCAGCTTGGGGGCGCTGTACGTTCGAGGCTACACCTTC.

The V call is TRBV5-1, the J call TRBJ2-3, with D possibly being TRBD2 (7 bases). V was shortened by 3 bases and J by 6 bases, with 14 bases between the two germline ends. The CDR3 length is 14 residues. Per the germline V gene, CDR1 is SGHRS and CDR2 is YFSETQ. This CDR3 reads CASSSMRGRDTQYF. The CDR3 DNA reads as TGCGCCAGCAGCTCGATGCGGGGGCGGGATACGCAGTATTTT.

Written as DNA, the CDR3 is TGTGCCAGCACCACAGGGGGTACGAGGGGGGCCAACGTCCTGACTTTC. As protein: CASTTGGTRGANVLTF. This chain links TRBV28 with TRBJ2-6; 8 positions match TRBD1. Germline assignment: CDR1 MDHEN and CDR2 SYDVKM. V shed 7 bases, J shed 4 bases, and the junction held 9 bases outside the gene matches. The CDR3 length is 16 residues.

This chain connects TRBV11-2 to TRBJ1-1; TRBD1 agrees at 7 bases. This CDR3 has 15 residues. Looked up from germline, CDR1 is SGHAT and CDR2 is FQNNGV. V lost 3 bases and J lost 4; bases outside the gene matches: 8. The CDR3 region has the DNA TGTGCCAGCAGCTTCAAGGGGGCATGGAGCACTGAAGCTTTCTTT. Protein product: CASSFKGAWSTEAFF.

The chain combines TRBV2 with TRBJ1-1, with 8 nucleotides matching TRBD1. CDR3 size: 16 residues. The junction had 8 bases not matched to a gene; V was cut back by 5 bases and J by 0 bases. Germline CDR1 SNHLY, CDR2 FYNNEI. CDR3 amino acids: CASSQTGATLNTEAFF. CDR3 DNA: TGTGCCAGCAGTCAGACAGGGGCAACTTTGAACACTGAAGCTTTCTTT.

The genes are TRBV9 and TRBJ2-5; 8 nucleotides align to TRBD1. This CDR3 contains 15 residues. V lost 0 bases to trimming and J lost 4 bases; unmatched junction nucleotides: 5. Germline CDR1 reads SGDLS; CDR2 reads YYNGEE. In DNA, the CDR3 is TGTGCCAGCAGCGTAGTGGCAGGGGGCAGAGAGACCCAGTACTTC. Encoded protein: CASSVVAGGRETQYF. The variable domain in full, with the rest retrieved from reference TRBV9 and TRBJ2-5, is DSGVTQTPKHLITATGQRVTLRCSPRSGDLSVYWYQQSLDQGLQFLIQYYNGEERAKGNILERFSAQQFPDLHSELNLSSLELGDSALYFCASSVVAGGRETQYFGPGTRLLVL.

The chain joins TRBV7-3 to TRBJ1-1; 7 bases fit TRBD1. Germline CDR1 SGHTA, CDR2 FQGTGA. J gave up 1 base and V 0 bases, and 2 bases lay outside the gene matches. The CDR3 totals 15 residues. The DNA for the CDR3 is TGTGCCAGCAGCTTAACCAGGGGGAAGAACACTGAAGCTTTCTTT. As protein: CASSLTRGKNTEAFF.

The V call is TRBV19, the J call TRBJ1-4, with D hard to call. V was cut by 6 bases and J by 3 bases, with 17 bases left in between. This CDR3 is built from 16 residues. The germline V gene has CDR1 LNHDA and CDR2 SQIVND (reference sequence). CDR3 DNA sequence: TGTGCCAGTAGCCCTCAGCAGGAACGGCCTAATGAAAAACTGTTTTTT. Encoded protein: CASSPQQERPNEKLFF.

The chain couples TRBV12-3 or TRBV12-4 to TRBJ2-1, with TRBD1 identical over 9 bases. This CDR3 region has 13 residues. The V and J ends lost 6 bases and 9 bases, in that order; junction bases with no gene match: 6. CDR3 protein: CASRVGTGIEQFF. The CDR3 DNA follows: TGTGCCAGCAGAGTCGGGACAGGGATTGAGCAGTTCTTC.

V and J are TRBV19 and TRBJ2-7; 9 bases are shared with TRBD1. The J segment lost 2 bases and the V segment lost 3 bases, leaving 8 bases of the junction unmatched. Per the germline V gene, CDR1 is LNHDA and CDR2 is SQIVND (reference sequence). The CDR3 spans 16 residues. CDR3 sequence: CASSMGTGTTTYEQYF. The CDR3 DNA reads as TGTGCCAGTAGTATGGGGACAGGGACAACCACCTACGAGCAGTACTTC. Combining the CDR3 with reference TRBV19 and TRBJ2-7 gives the whole variable domain DGGITQSPKYLFRKEGQNVTLSCEQNLNHDAMYWYRQDPGQGLRLIYYSQIVNDFQKGDIAEGYSVSREKKESFPLTVTSAQKNPTAFYLCASSMGTGTTTYEQYFGPGTRLTVT.

This chain joins TRBV16 and TRBJ1-1; perhaps TRBD1 as D (6 bases). V shed 3 bases and J shed 3 bases, with 17 bases lying between them. The CDR3 extends over 16 amino acids. CDR1 and CDR2 (germline): KGHSY, FQNENV. The CDR3 nucleotides read TGTGCCAGCAGCCACCCGGGTGCAGGGGTAGACACTGAAGCTTTCTTT. The encoded protein is CASSHPGAGVDTEAFF.

This chain uses TRBV25-1 with TRBJ1-5; no clear D gene. The CDR3 is made up of 18 amino acids. V was shortened by 5 bases and J by 0 bases, with 20 bases between the two germline ends. Germline CDR1 reads MGHDK; CDR2 reads SYGVNS. The CDR3 nucleotides are TGTGCCAGCAGTAGGGCCCCCCGGGTAGGACTTAGCAATCAGCCCCAGCATTTT. It codes for CASSRAPRVGLSNQPQHF.

The chain is built from TRBV6-2 or TRBV6-3 and TRBJ2-5, with D perhaps matching TRBD1 (5 bases). The V end lost 3 bases, the J end lost 2 bases, and 13 bases lay between the germline ends. CDR1 is MNHEY, CDR2 SVGEGT, per germline. The CDR3 totals 15 residues. This chain's CDR3 is CASSYRSNRQETQYF. The CDR3 nucleotides read TGTGCCAGCAGTTATAGATCGAACAGGCAAGAGACCCAGTACTTC.

The J gene is TRBJ1-1, the V gene TRBV12-3 or TRBV12-4; TRBD1 matches 7 bases. The CDR3 covers 13 residues. J was trimmed by 4 bases and V by 5 bases; bases with no gene match: 4. CDR3 bases: TGTGCCAGCAGTACGACAGGGCCCACTGAAGCTTTCTTT. This codes for CASSTTGPTEAFF.

This chain joins TRBV5-1 and TRBJ2-5; a weak D match, TRBD1 (5 bases). Germline CDR1 SGHRS, CDR2 YFSETQ. Trimming removed 0 bases from V and 3 bases from J, with 9 bases in between. The CDR3 is 14 residues long. The CDR3 loop is CASSLAGYEETQYF. The CDR3 DNA is TGCGCCAGCAGCTTGGCAGGGTATGAAGAGACCCAGTACTTC.

The rearrangement links TRBV18 to TRBJ2-6; 7 bases map to TRBD1. Unmatched junction bases numbered 24, after V lost 4 bases and J lost 0 bases. The CDR3 totals 23 residues. Germline CDR1 reads KGHSH; CDR2 reads LQKENI. CDR3 protein: CASSLLPLTLGGETSSGANVLTF. CDR3 DNA sequence: TGTGCCAGCTCACTCCTGCCATTAACTTTAGGGGGCGAGACTTCCTCTGGGGCCAACGTCCTGACTTTC. The variable domain in full, completed from reference TRBV18 and TRBJ2-6, reads NAGVMQNPRHLVRRRGQEARLRCSPMKGHSHVYWYRQLPEEGLKFMVYLQKENIIDESGMPKERFSAEFPKEGPSILRIQQVVRGDSAAYFCASSLLPLTLGGETSSGANVLTFGAGSRLTVL.

The chain is built from TRBV7-9 and TRBJ1-2; D call uncertain. The CDR3 is made up of 14 amino acids. CDR1 SEHNR and CDR2 FQNEAQ come from the germline V gene (reference sequence). The V gene lost 2 bases and the J gene lost 4 bases, with 11 bases spanning the gap. CDR3 amino acids: CASSLFEITYGYTF. The DNA of the CDR3 is TGTGCCAGCAGCTTATTTGAGATAACCTATGGCTACACCTTC.

The chain employs TRBV6-5 and TRBJ1-2; maybe TRBD1 (5 bases). This CDR3 has 15 amino acids. V was pared by 0 bases and J by 2 bases, with 10 bases between. The germline V gene encodes CDR1 MNHEY and CDR2 SVGAGI. This CDR3 reads CASSYSIAGNYGYTF. CDR3 DNA: TGTGCCAGCAGTTACTCGATAGCAGGGAACTATGGCTACACCTTC.